The clone carrying this T cell receptor beta chain has at least ten counts. These data come from a study of T-cell memory formation after mild COVID-19. Trimming cost V 0 bases and J 1 base; bases outside gene matches: 5. Per the germline V gene, CDR1 is SGHTA and CDR2 is FQGNSA. The CDR3 is 16 residues long. TCRdb re-analysed the 5' RACE reads in MiXCR, keeping a single row per CDR3 protein. The sample gives hundreds of thousands of distinct CDR3 sequences, approximately 18% of which show up once; around 13% is in the top ten. This sequence joins TRBV7-2 and TRBJ2-7; 8 positions agree with TRBD2. The sequencing sample was made of PBMCs or a T cell subset sorted from them (not recorded which). The sequence was collected from an adult woman who had mild COVID-19 (a few samples of this study predate the infection). Cell type and time point are not known. The CDR3 nucleotides read TGTGCCAGCAGCTTAGCGACAGCGGGAGCTTCCTACGAGCAGTACTTC. This encodes CASSLATAGASYEQYF. Combining the CDR3 with reference TRBV7-2 and TRBJ2-7 gives the whole variable domain GAGVSQSPSNKVTEKGKDVELRCDPISGHTALYWYRQSLGQGLEFLIYFQGNSAPDKSGLPSDRFSAERTGGSVSTLTIQRTQQEDSAVYLCASSLATAGASYEQYFGPGTRLTVT.